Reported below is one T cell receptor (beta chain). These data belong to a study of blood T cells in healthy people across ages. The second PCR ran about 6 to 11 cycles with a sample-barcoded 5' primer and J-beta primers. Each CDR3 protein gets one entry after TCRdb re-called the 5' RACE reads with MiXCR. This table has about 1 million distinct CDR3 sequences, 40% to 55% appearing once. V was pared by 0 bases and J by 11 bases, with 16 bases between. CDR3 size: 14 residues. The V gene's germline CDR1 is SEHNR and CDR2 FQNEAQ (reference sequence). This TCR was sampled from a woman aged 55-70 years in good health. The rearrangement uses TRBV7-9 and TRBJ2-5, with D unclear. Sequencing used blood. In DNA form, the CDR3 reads TGTGCCAGCAGCTTAGCGGGCTTCCCCAATGATCAGTACTTC. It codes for CASSLAGFPNDQYF.